The 2 T cell receptor beta chains presented below share a single source sample, sequenced in a study of OX40 agonist ivuxolimab in advanced cancers. Produced via immunoSEQ multiplex PCR; TCRdb's table is partial and in-frame only. Here the sample spans about 36,000 clones, 79% being singletons. Here the sequenced sample was CD4+ or CD8+ T cells sorted from blood, taken in a trial of the OX40 agonist ivuxolimab. Source of these receptors: an adult with an advanced solid tumor such as melanoma, head and neck, liver or kidney cancer.

The rearrangement links TRBV6-4 to TRBJ1-4; TRBD1 might be the D (5 bases). This CDR3 has 13 residues. Trimming stripped 3 bases from V and 4 bases from J, with 6 bases between. Germline CDR1 reads MRHNA; CDR2 reads SNTAGT. Here the CDR3 DNA reads TGTGCCAGCAGTGAGACAGATAATGAAAAACTGTTTTTT. Its protein product is CASSETDNEKLFF.

V and J are TRBV11-2 and TRBJ1-2, with a tentative D call TRBD1 (5 bases). This CDR3 has 14 residues. Trimming pared 6 bases from V and 8 bases from J, leaving 19 bases between. Germline V CDR1 and CDR2: SGHAT, FQNNGV. As DNA, the CDR3 is TGTGCCAGCAGAGGGAGGGGCGGTCTATGGGGCTACACCTTC. Amino acids: CASRGRGGLWGYTF.